These 26 T cell receptor beta chains originate from one sample sequenced in a study of shared clonotypes between healthy human individuals. Data came from immunoSEQ multiplex PCR; TCRdb stores just in-frame clones and leaves some out. This sample has 650,000 to 800,000 clones; under 95% occur once, and the top ten carry approximately 22%. Naive CD8 cells comprised CD45RO-negative, CCR7-positively selected cells, excluding terminally differentiated effector memory CD45RA+ cells. What was sequenced was naive CD8+ T cells sorted from blood. The receptors shown here come from a man younger than 45 in good health.

The chain recombines TRBV5-5 with TRBJ2-3; TRBD1 or TRBD2 may be the D gene (5 bases each). V was clipped by 0 bases and J by 1 base, with 12 bases between them. Per the germline V gene, CDR1 is SGHKS and CDR2 is YYEKEE (reference sequence). This CDR3 region has 16 residues. The CDR3 reads CASSLGMWDRTDTQYF. DNA of the CDR3: TGTGCCAGCAGCTTGGGAATGTGGGACCGCACAGATACGCAGTATTTT.

CDR3 residues: CASSLWPYNDEQFF. Written as DNA, the CDR3 is TGTGCCAGCAGCTTGTGGCCCTACAATGATGAGCAGTTCTTC. The gene calls are TRBV5-6 and TRBJ2-1; D is unclear. V was clipped by 1 base and J by 8 bases, with 13 bases between them. This CDR3 is built from 14 residues. Germline loops: CDR1 SGHDT, CDR2 YYEEEE.

This clone has only one observation. CDR3 protein: CASSPETLKGEQYF. The DNA for the CDR3 is TGTGCCAGCAGCCCCGAAACCCTGAAAGGCGAGCAGTACTTC. The rearrangement uses TRBV6-5 and TRBJ2-7; D gene uncertain. Germline V lookup: CDR1 MNHEY, CDR2 SVGAGI. CDR3 size: 14 residues. Trimming took 6 bases from V and 6 from J, leaving 18 bases between them.

The chain uses TRBV10-1 and TRBJ1-5, with 9 bases identical to TRBD1. From germline, CDR1 is WNHNN and CDR2 SYGVQD (reference sequence). CDR3 length: 17 residues. V shed 11 bases and J 4 bases; nucleotides not matched to a gene: 18. The CDR3 is CAETDRGCFSRNQPQHF. CDR3 in DNA: TGCGCCGAAACGGACAGGGGTTGTTTTTCGCGGAATCAGCCCCAGCATTTT.

The rearrangement links TRBV27 to TRBJ2-3, with TRBD1 matching 9 bases. The germline CDR1 and CDR2 sequences are MNHEY and SMNVEV (reference sequence). The CDR3 runs 17 residues. Losses at the gene ends were 3 bases for V and 1 base for J; bases not matched to a gene: 8. Written as DNA, the CDR3 is TGTGCCAGCAGTTTTCTGAGGACAGGGGACGGCACAGATACGCAGTATTTT. Translated: CASSFLRTGDGTDTQYF.

This clone was seen a single time. This sequence joins TRBV5-1 and TRBJ1-2; D possibly corresponds to TRBD1 (6 bases). Germline V gene data show CDR1 as SGHRS and CDR2 as YFSETQ. The CDR3 has 15 residues. Trimming cost V 4 bases and J 6 bases, with 19 bases left between them. The DNA of the CDR3 is TGCGCCAGCAGCCAACCAAGGGGGGGTGTCGATGGCTACACCTTC. It codes for CASSQPRGGVDGYTF.

V and J are TRBV27 and TRBJ2-7; possible D gene TRBD2, 6 bases. Trimming stripped 6 bases from V and 4 bases from J, with 22 bases between. Germline V lookup: CDR1 MNHEY, CDR2 SMNVEV (reference sequence). This CDR3 has 16 amino acids. The CDR3 is CASSQLGTRGAYEQYF. CDR3 DNA: TGTGCCAGCAGCCAACTTGGGACTCGCGGGGCGTACGAGCAGTACTTC.

The chain's CDR3 is CASRPGTGDSYEQYF. CDR3 nucleotide sequence: TGTGCCAGCAGGCCCGGGACAGGTGACTCCTACGAGCAGTACTTC. The gene calls are TRBV28 and TRBJ2-7; 8 bases fit TRBD1. The V gene's germline CDR1 is MDHEN and CDR2 SYDVKM. CDR3 size: 15 residues. J lost 0 bases, V lost 6 bases, and 7 bases had no gene match. Full variable domain (remainder filled in from reference TRBV28 and TRBJ2-7): DVKVTQSSRYLVKRTGEKVFLECVQDMDHENMFWYRQDPGLGLRLIYFSYDVKMKEKGDIPEGYSVSREKKERFSLILESASTNQTSMYLCASRPGTGDSYEQYFGPGTRLTVT.

The chain has TRBV7-6 and TRBJ2-3, with 7 bases aligning to TRBD2. The CDR3 has 17 amino acids. After removal of 5 bases from V and 2 bases from J, the junction contained 13 bases not matched to a gene. The V gene's germline CDR1 is SGHVS and CDR2 FNYEAQ. The CDR3 DNA reads TGTGCCAGCAGCCAAGGCCGGGGAGGGTGGTTCACAGATACGCAGTATTTT. Its translation: CASSQGRGGWFTDTQYF.

This clone was seen more than once but under ten times. The chain is built from TRBV5-1 and TRBJ2-3, with TRBD2 as a possible D gene (5 bases). Per germline, CDR1 SGHRS and CDR2 YFSETQ. The CDR3 runs to 15 residues. V shed 6 bases and J shed 2 bases, with 16 bases lying between them. DNA of the CDR3: TGCGCCAGCACCCCTTCCGTACTAGACACAGATACGCAGTATTTT. It yields the protein CASTPSVLDTDTQYF.

The chain uses TRBV9 and TRBJ2-1, with TRBD2 as a possible D gene (6 bases). This CDR3 spans 11 amino acids. V dropped 3 bases and J dropped 11 bases, with 9 bases sitting between them. Germline assignment: CDR1 SGDLS and CDR2 YYNGEE. The CDR3 sequence is CASSARGKQFF. DNA of the CDR3: TGTGCCAGCAGCGCGCGGGGCAAGCAGTTCTTC.

The chain has TRBV6-9 and TRBJ2-1; D remains unclear. The CDR3 is made up of 15 amino acids. Germline CDR1 MNHGY, CDR2 SVAAGI. V shed 6 bases and J shed 1 base, with 13 bases lying between them. The DNA of the CDR3 is TGTGCCAGCAGCAAAAGCAGCCGGTCCTACAATGAGCAGTTCTTC. As protein: CASSKSSRSYNEQFF.

The V gene is TRBV9, the J gene TRBJ2-3; D gene unclear. This CDR3 region has 14 residues. V was pared by 4 bases and J by 6 bases, with 15 bases between. Germline CDR1 reads SGDLS; CDR2 reads YYNGEE. The DNA of the CDR3 is TGTGCCAGCAGCCCGAGGCGAGCTTGGGATACGCAGTATTTT. The encoded protein is CASSPRRAWDTQYF. Full variable domain (remainder filled in from reference TRBV9 and TRBJ2-3): DSGVTQTPKHLITATGQRVTLRCSPRSGDLSVYWYQQSLDQGLQFLIQYYNGEERAKGNILERFSAQQFPDLHSELNLSSLELGDSALYFCASSPRRAWDTQYFGPGTRLTVL.

About this clone itself: This CDR3 is also generated by other DNA sequences in the sample. The J gene is TRBJ2-1, the V gene TRBV27, with D unresolved. CDR1 and CDR2 (germline): MNHEY, SMNVEV (reference sequence). CDR3 length: 13 amino acids. The V and J ends lost 1 base and 3 bases respectively, with 4 bases between them. CDR3: CASSLYSYNEQFF. The CDR3 DNA reads as TGTGCCAGCAGTTTATACAGCTACAATGAGCAGTTCTTC.

The gene calls are TRBV7-2 and TRBJ2-1; TRBD2 matches at 10 bases. CDR1 SGHTA and CDR2 FQGNSA come from the germline V gene. With 5 bases clipped from V and 0 bases from J, the junction kept 4 bases outside the gene matches. The CDR3 covers 16 residues. This CDR3 reads CASSPPSGSSYNEQFF. The CDR3 bases are TGTGCCAGCAGCCCCCCTAGCGGGAGCTCCTACAATGAGCAGTTCTTC.

The chain couples TRBV2 to TRBJ1-2; the D is unclear. The germline V gene has CDR1 SNHLY and CDR2 FYNNEI. V was shortened by 6 bases and J by 4 bases, with 9 bases between the two germline ends. The CDR3 covers 12 residues. This CDR3 reads CASRTGIYGYTF. The CDR3 bases are TGTGCCAGCAGGACCGGGATCTATGGCTACACCTTC.

This clone was seen a handful of times. V usage is TRBV27 and J usage is TRBJ2-7, with a weak D call TRBD1 (6 bases). V was cut by 2 bases and J by 3 bases, with 11 bases left in between. Germline-derived CDR1 and CDR2 are MNHEY and SMNVEV (reference sequence). This CDR3 contains 14 residues. The CDR3 region is CASSLQGTSYEQYF. The DNA of the CDR3 is TGTGCCAGCAGTTTACAGGGGACGAGCTACGAGCAGTACTTC.

The chain couples TRBV7-9 to TRBJ1-4; TRBD1 agrees at 7 bases. V gave up 6 bases and J gave up 8 bases; unmatched junction bases: 15. Per germline, CDR1 SEHNR and CDR2 FQNEAQ (reference sequence). The CDR3 loop spans 16 amino acids. The CDR3 DNA reads as TGTGCCAGCAGTTACCCTCGACAGGGCGGCTCCGAAAAACTGTTTTTT. This encodes CASSYPRQGGSEKLFF. The whole variable domain, filled in from reference TRBV7-9 and TRBJ1-4, reads DTGVSQNPRHKITKRGQNVTFRCDPISEHNRLYWYRQTLGQGPEFLTYFQNEAQLEKSRLLSDRFSAERPKGSFSTLEIQRTEQGDSAMYLCASSYPRQGGSEKLFFGSGTQLSVL.

The genes are TRBV6-5 and TRBJ2-7; D gene uncertain. Germline CDR1 and CDR2: MNHEY and SVGAGI. The CDR3 length is 13 residues. Trimming pared 5 bases from V and 2 bases from J, leaving 10 bases between. The CDR3 nucleotides are TGTGCCAGCAGTAAGGGTCGGGCCTACGAGCAGTACTTC. It is translated as CASSKGRAYEQYF.

The chain couples TRBV19 to TRBJ2-7; D is unresolved. This CDR3 is built from 14 residues. Germline-derived CDR1 and CDR2 are LNHDA and SQIVND (reference sequence). The V and J ends lost 5 bases and 1 base respectively, with 12 bases between them. Here the CDR3 DNA reads TGTGCCAGTAGTGAAGTTGCCTTTTCCTACGAGCAGTACTTC. It specifies CASSEVAFSYEQYF.

This clone was recorded once. The genes are TRBV27 and TRBJ2-1, with D uncertain. The germline CDR1 and CDR2 sequences are MNHEY and SMNVEV (reference sequence). The length of the CDR3 is 14 residues. V was shortened by 3 bases and J by 9 bases, with 15 bases between the two germline ends. CDR3 amino acids: CASSFFGDRGEQFF. The DNA for the CDR3 is TGTGCCAGCAGTTTCTTTGGGGATCGCGGTGAGCAGTTCTTC.

The chain employs TRBV2 and TRBJ1-1; 8 bases line up with TRBD1. The CDR3 contains 13 residues. Germline lookup yields CDR1 SNHLY and CDR2 FYNNEI. J lost 10 bases, V lost 3 bases, and 7 bases had no gene match. The CDR3 is CASSDRGPLGAFF. In DNA form, the CDR3 reads TGTGCCAGCAGTGACAGGGGGCCCTTGGGAGCTTTCTTT.

The rearrangement links TRBV11-2 to TRBJ2-1, with a possible D match to TRBD2 (6 bases). The V end was cut by 0 bases, the J end by 8 bases, with 17 bases between. This CDR3 spans 16 amino acids. CDR1 is SGHAT, CDR2 FQNNGV, per germline. CDR3 residues: CASSLESPGSVDEQFF. Here the CDR3 DNA reads TGTGCCAGCAGCTTAGAAAGTCCCGGGAGTGTAGATGAGCAGTTCTTC.

The chain combines TRBV5-8 with TRBJ2-5; 8 nucleotides match TRBD1. Germline V gene lookup returns CDR1 SGHTS and CDR2 YDEGEE. V was clipped by 1 base and J by 5 bases; unmatched bases: 7. There are 15 residues in the CDR3. CDR3 nucleotide sequence: TGTGCCAGCAGCTTGATGGGGACAGGTGGGGAGACCCAGTACTTC. It specifies CASSLMGTGGETQYF.

J is TRBJ2-1 and V is TRBV10-2; TRBD2 aligns across 8 bases. Germline CDR1 reads WSHSY; CDR2 reads SAAADI. CDR3 size: 14 residues. J lost 2 bases, V lost 8 bases, and 5 bases had no gene match. CDR3 sequence (DNA): TGCGCCAGCGACGCCGGGAGGGCCTACAATGAGCAGTTCTTC. Translated: CASDAGRAYNEQFF.

The chain has TRBV30 and TRBJ1-4; D unresolved. CDR3 length: 12 residues. Germline assignment: CDR1 GTSNPN and CDR2 SVGIG (reference sequence). The V end lost 3 bases, the J end lost 8 bases, and 10 bases lay between the germline ends. CDR3 DNA: TGTGCCTGGAGCGACGTCGGGGAAAAACTGTTTTTT. This translates into CAWSDVGEKLFF.